The 2 T cell receptor beta chains below come from one sample, sequenced in a study of T cell changes during pregnancy in multiple sclerosis. Produced via immunoSEQ multiplex PCR; TCRdb's table is partial and in-frame only. The table includes under 70,000 clones, around 92% detected once. The input for sequencing was peripheral blood, taken in the third trimester of pregnancy. The receptor set was obtained from a female donor in good health, enrolled as a control in a pregnancy study.

The V and J genes are TRBV7-9 and TRBJ2-5; D unclear. Germline V gene sequence: CDR1 SEHNR, CDR2 FQNEAQ (reference sequence). CDR3 size: 14 residues. V was cut by 1 base and J by 2 bases, with 8 bases left in between. The CDR3 bases are TGTGCCAGCAGCTTAGGTTATCGTCAAGAGACCCAGTACTTC. Residues: CASSLGYRQETQYF.

The V gene is TRBV5-1, the J gene TRBJ2-1, with TRBD1 identical over 10 bases. CDR1 is SGHRS, CDR2 YFSETQ, per germline. The CDR3 consists of 16 residues. V was clipped by 4 bases and J by 7 bases; unmatched bases: 11. DNA for the CDR3: TGCGCCAGCAGCCCAAGACCGGGACAGGGGTCTAATGAGCAGTTCTTC. The encoded protein is CASSPRPGQGSNEQFF.